These T cell receptor beta chains were read from a single sample in a study of cytomegalovirus exposure and HLA in healthy donors. Some clones are missing from TCRdb's copy, which holds only in-frame ones; the method was immunoSEQ multiplex PCR. The data show about 120,000 clones, with under 90% seen just once and 8% to 9% held by the top ten. Sequencing was carried out using PBMCs. These receptors originate from a female donor in good health and CMV-seropositive. The CDR3 runs from the conserved cysteine through the conserved F or W. A D gene is named only where the DNA matches it firmly. Rows may omit the clone size; those that give it use once, few, many or a size class.

>TRBJ2-5|TRBV15|.|.|15
TGTGCCACCACCTTAGGAGCCGACTCCGCTGGGACCCAGTACTTC
CATTLGADSAGTQYF
>TRBJ1-6|TRBV7-9|.|.|14
TGTGCCAGCAGCGTAGGGTGGGGGGGTTCACCCCTCCACTTT
CASSVGWGGSPLHF
>TRBJ1-1|TRBV12-5|.|.|12
TGTGCTAGTGGTCCGGGGTACGCCGAAGCTTTCTTT
CASGPGYAEAFF
>TRBJ2-3|TRBV10-2|.|TRBD2|13
TGCGCCAGCAGTTTAGCGGGGGAGGATACGCAGTATTTT
CASSLAGEDTQYF
>TRBJ1-1|TRBV28|few|TRBD1|14
TGTGCCAGCAGTTTCAGGGGGATGAACACTGAAGCTTTCTTT
CASSFRGMNTEAFF
>TRBJ1-2|TRBV2|.|.|15
TGTGCCAGCAGTGAGCTGGGGGCTAATAACTATGGCTACACCTTC
CASSELGANNYGYTF
>TRBJ2-7|TRBV5-6|.|TRBD1|14
TGTGCCAGCAGCTGGGACAGGGGTTCGGGGGAGCAGTACTTC
CASSWDRGSGEQYF
>TRBJ1-2|TRBV7-2|once|TRBD1|18
TGTGCCAGCAGCTCCGATAGACAGGGGGCGCTGGGAAACTATGGCTACACCTTC
CASSSDRQGALGNYGYTF
>TRBJ1-1|TRBV7-6|.|.|14
TGTGCCAGCAGCTCCTATGGGCTTGACACTGAAGCTTTCTTT
CASSSYGLDTEAFF
>TRBJ1-5|TRBV30|.|.|16
TGTGCCTGGAGTGTACAGGGACAATATAGCAATCAGCCCCAGCATTTT
CAWSVQGQYSNQPQHF
>TRBJ2-4|TRBV7-9|few|TRBD1|15
TGTGCCAGCAGCCTAGAAGGGACAGGGAACAACATTCAGTACTTC
CASSLEGTGNNIQYF
>TRBJ2-5|TRBV20-1|.|.|11
TGCAGTGCTCTCTACCAAGAGACCCAGTACTTC
CSALYQETQYF
>TRBJ2-3|TRBV6-6|few|TRBD2|14
TGTGCCAGCAGCGCGGGGGGGTCAGAAGATACGCAGTATTTT
CASSAGGSEDTQYF
>TRBJ2-5|TRBV29-1|.|TRBD1|13
TGCAGCGTCCGACAGGGGGTGAGTCGTGAGCAGTACTTC
CSVRQGVSREQYF
>TRBJ1-1|TRBV6-5|few|.|15
TGTGCCAGCAGTTACCTCAGGGATGGGAACACTGAAGCTTTCTTT
CASSYLRDGNTEAFF
>TRBJ2-7|TRBV5-6|.|.|11
TGTGCCAGCAGCTTTATTTACGAGCAGTACTTC
CASSFIYEQYF
>TRBJ2-7|TRBV19|.|.|13
TGTGCCAGTTCACCGGGACTGAAGTACGAGCAGTACTTC
CASSPGLKYEQYF